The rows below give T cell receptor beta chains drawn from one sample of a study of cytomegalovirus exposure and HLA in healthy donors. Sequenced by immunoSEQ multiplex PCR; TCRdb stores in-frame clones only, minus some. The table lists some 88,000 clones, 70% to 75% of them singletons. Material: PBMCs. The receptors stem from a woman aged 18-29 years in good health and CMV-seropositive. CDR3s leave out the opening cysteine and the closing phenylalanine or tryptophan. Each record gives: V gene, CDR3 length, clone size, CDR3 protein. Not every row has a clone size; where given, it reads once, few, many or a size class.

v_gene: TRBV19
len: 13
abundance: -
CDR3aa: ASSTTGISGNTIY

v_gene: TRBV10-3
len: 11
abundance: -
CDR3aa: AIQPGTGEKLF

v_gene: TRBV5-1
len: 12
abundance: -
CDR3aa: ASSLDRGAQGYT

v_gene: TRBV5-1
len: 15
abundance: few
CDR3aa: ASSPDTFQSSYNEQF

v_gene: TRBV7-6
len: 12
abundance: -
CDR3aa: ASSERQARDGYT

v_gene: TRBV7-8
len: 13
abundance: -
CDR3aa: ASSPTGGTNEKLF

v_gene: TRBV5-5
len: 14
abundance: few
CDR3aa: ASSSRLAGGQETQY

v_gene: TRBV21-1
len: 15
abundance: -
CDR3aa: ASSFPDTLDSGNTIY

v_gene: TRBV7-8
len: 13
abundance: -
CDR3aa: ASSLSGGAESEQF

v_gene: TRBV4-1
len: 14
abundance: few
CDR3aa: ASSQEIEGGNQPQH

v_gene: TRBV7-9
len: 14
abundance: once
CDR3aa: ASSSRSSGSFNEQF

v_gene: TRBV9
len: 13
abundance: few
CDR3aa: ASSVFGTGSEKLF

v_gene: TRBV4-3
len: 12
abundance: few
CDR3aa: ASSQSSSGTEAF

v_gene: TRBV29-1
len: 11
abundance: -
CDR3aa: SGNRGANTEAF

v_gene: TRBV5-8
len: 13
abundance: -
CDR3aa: ASSLKGDIFYEQY

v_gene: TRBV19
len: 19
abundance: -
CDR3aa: ASTPFWPSGGFQGGTDTQY

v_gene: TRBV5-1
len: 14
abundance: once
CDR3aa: ASSSAGKGLGETQY

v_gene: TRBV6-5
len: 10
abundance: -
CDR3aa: ASDWSSYEQY

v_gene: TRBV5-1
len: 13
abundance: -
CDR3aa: ASSSGGQNLGGYT

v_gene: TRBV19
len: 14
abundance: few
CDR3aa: ASSIGAGTGHEKLF

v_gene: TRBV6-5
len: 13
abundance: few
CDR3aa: ASTKGLAETDTQY

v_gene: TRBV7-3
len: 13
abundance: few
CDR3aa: ASSLNPRGAGELF

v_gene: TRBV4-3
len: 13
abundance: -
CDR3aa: ASSQGQGNTDTQY

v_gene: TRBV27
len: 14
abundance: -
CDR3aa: ASSPPWGPYTDTQY

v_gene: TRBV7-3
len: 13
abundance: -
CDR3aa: ASSLGLAGIDEQF

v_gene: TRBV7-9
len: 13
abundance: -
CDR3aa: ASTFLGRNTDTQY

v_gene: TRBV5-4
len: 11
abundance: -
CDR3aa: ASSSPSTDTQY

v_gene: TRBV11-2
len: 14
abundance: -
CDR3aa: ASSLGRGNSYNEQF

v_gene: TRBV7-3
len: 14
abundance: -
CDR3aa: ASSLRGGGVYNEQF

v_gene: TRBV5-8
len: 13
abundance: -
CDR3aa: ASSLNGGWGTEAF

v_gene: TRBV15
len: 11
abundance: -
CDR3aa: ATSRDLNQPQH

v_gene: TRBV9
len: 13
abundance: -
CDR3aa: ASSVAGALYNEQF

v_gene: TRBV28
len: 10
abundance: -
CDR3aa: ASSSGGNEQF

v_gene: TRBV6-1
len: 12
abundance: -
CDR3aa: ASSVGQGNYEQY

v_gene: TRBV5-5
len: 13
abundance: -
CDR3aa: ASSFRTGINQPQH

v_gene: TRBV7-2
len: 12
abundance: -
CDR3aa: ASSVPSGANVLT

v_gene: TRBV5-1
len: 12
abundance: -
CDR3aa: ASSSRAMNTEAF

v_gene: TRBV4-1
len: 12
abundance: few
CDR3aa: ASSQDLAGRGAF

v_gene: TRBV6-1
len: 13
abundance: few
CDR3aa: ASSWMGPNTGELF

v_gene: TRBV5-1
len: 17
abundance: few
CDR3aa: ASSSAGGAGASSYNEQF

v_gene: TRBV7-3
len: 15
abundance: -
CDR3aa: ASSRGRGPATNEKLF

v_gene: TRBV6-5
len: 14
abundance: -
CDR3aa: ASSYSGAWSNEKLF

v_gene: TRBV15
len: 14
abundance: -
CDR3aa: ATSRDLIGGSYEQY

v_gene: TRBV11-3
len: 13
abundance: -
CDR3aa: ASSLGQLGTDTQY

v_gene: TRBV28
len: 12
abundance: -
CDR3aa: ASSLGGLREKLF

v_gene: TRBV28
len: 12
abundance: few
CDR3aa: ASNSLGGEDEQY

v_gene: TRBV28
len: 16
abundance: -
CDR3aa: ASSSTSGRASSYNEQF

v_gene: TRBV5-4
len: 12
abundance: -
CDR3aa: ASSLEQGGEKLF

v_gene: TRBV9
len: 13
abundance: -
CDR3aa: ASSGQDNSLYGYT

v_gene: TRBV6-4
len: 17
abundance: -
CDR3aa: ASSVSVWIRGLSGNTIY

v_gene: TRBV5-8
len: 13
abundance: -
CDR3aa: ASSLEGAINQPQH

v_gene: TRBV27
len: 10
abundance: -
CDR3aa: ASGLTTGSYT